Below, one T cell receptor (beta chain) is given with its context. This entry is derived from a study of blood T cell repertoires in COVID-19. About the study: COVID-19 samples collected from the United States, Italy and Spain covered acute and convalescent phases. PBMCs, B-cell-depleted T cells, or T cells were the source of the cDNA or gDNA that made up the material.

J was trimmed by 0 bases and V by 0 bases; bases with no gene match: 2. The germline CDR1 and CDR2 sequences are SGHRS and YFSETQ. The CDR3 contains 16 residues. In the original analysis: Quantification of nucleated cells was approximated via reference gene primer amplification. Produced via immunoSEQ multiplex PCR; TCRdb's table is partial and in-frame only. The D gene and trimming were derived from the DNA, and the V and J assignments and clone size from that table. The sample carries some 80,000 clones, over 65% recorded once. The specimen sequenced was peripheral blood. The sequence derives from a human donor in a cohort sampled during active COVID-19. The chain combines TRBV5-1 with TRBJ1-5; TRBD1 matches 8 bases. This CDR3 reads CASSLDGTGSNQPQHF. The CDR3 coding sequence is TGCGCCAGCAGCTTGGACGGGACAGGTAGCAATCAGCCCCAGCATTTT.